This T cell receptor beta chain was sequenced during a study of blood T cells in healthy people across ages. Study results and limitations: One million T cells yielded diversity estimates that were considered underestimates.

Comment on this clonotype: Its target is unknown. One end of the junction fails to match germline, which may point to a read error.

From germline, CDR1 is SSHAT and CDR2 FNYEAQ (reference sequence). This CDR3 spans 15 amino acids. Donor samples were obtained from healthy Caucasian individuals from Russia, aged 6 to 90. With a J-beta primer mix and a sample-barcoded 5' primer, a second PCR ran about 7 to 11 cycles. TCRdb ran MiXCR on the 5' RACE reads and lists one entry per CDR3 protein. In the table there are 650,000 to 800,000 distinct CDR3 sequences, roughly half of which are singletons. Sequencing was carried out using blood. The sequence came from a woman aged 80 or over in good health. This rearrangement joins TRBV7-7 to TRBJ2-7; D not certain. Near its end, the DNA agrees better with TRBJ2-5, so the J call may be wrong. This chain's CDR3 is CASSLDALGLETQYF. The CDR3 DNA sequence: TGTGCTAGCAGCTTAGACGCTTTGGGGTTGGAGACCCAGTACTTC.